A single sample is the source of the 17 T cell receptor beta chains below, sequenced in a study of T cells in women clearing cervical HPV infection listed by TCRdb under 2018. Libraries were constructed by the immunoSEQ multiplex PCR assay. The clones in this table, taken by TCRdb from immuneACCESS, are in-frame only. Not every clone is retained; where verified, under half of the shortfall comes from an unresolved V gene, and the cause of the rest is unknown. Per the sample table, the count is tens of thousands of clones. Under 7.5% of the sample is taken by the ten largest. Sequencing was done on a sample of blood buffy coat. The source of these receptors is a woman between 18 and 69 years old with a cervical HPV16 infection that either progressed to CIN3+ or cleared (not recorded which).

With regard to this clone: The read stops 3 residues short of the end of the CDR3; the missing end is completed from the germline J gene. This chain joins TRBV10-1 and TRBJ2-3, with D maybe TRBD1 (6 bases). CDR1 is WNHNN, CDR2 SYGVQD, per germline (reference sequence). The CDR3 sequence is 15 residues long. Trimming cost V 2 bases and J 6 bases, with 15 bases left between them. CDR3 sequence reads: CASSERGDKEDTQYF. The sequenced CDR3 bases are TGCGCCAGCAGTGAGAGAGGGGACAAGGAGGATACG.

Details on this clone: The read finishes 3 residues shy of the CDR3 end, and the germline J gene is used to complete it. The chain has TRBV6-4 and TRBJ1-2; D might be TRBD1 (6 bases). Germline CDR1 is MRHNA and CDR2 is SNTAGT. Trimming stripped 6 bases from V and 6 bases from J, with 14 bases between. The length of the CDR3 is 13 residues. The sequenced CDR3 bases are TGTGCCAGCAGGCGACAGGTTCAGGATGGC. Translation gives CASRRQVQDG. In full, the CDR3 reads CASRRQVQDGYTF.

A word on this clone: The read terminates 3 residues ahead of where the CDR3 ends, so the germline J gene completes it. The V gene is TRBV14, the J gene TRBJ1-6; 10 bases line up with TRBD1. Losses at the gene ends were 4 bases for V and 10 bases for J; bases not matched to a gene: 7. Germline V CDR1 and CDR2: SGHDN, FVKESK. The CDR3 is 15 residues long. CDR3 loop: CASSPTGGVRSPLHF. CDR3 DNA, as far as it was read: TGTGCCAGCAGCCCGACAGGGGGCGTACGGTCACCC.

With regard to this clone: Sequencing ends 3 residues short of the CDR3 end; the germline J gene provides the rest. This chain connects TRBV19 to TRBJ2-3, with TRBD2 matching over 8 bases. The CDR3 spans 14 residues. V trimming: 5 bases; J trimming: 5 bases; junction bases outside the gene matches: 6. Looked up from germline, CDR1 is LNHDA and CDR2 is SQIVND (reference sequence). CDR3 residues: CASSLTSVKDTQYF. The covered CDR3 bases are TGTGCCAGTAGTTTGACTAGCGTTAAAGATACG.

The DNA read from the CDR3 is TGTGCCAGCAGTGGGACAGGGGGCGCAACAGATACG. Protein: CASSGTGGATDT. The whole CDR3 sequence is CASSGTGGATDTQYF. The chain carries TRBV6-4 and TRBJ2-3; 11 bases are a match to TRBD1. Read coverage stops 3 residues before the CDR3 terminus; the germline J gene supplies the remainder. Trimming removed 4 bases from V and 3 bases from J; junction bases left unmatched: 3. The CDR3 is made up of 15 amino acids. In germline, CDR1 is MRHNA, CDR2 SNTAGT.

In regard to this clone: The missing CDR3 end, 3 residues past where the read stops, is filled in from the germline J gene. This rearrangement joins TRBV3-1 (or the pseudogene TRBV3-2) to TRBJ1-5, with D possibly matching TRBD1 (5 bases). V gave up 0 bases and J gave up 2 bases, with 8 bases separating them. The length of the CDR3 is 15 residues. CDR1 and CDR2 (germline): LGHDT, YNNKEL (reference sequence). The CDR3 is CASSQDPGGNQPQHF. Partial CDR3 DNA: TGTGCCAGCAGCCAAGATCCGGGGGGCAATCAGCCC.

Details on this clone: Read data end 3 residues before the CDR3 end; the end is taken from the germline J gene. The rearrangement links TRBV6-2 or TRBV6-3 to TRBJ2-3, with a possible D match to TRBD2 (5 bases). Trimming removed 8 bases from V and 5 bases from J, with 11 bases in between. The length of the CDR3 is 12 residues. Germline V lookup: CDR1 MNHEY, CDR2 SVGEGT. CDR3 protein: CASRRGGDTQYF. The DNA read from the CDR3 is TGTGCCAGCCGACGGGGTGGAGATACG.

The CDR3 here is CASSSWGHTSGGYTF. CDR3 DNA, as far as it was read: TGTGCCAGCAGCTCCTGGGGACACACTTCGGGTGGC. The chain recombines TRBV11-2 with TRBJ1-2; D perhaps matches TRBD1 (6 bases). With the read ending 3 residues before the CDR3 end, the germline J gene is used to fill in that end. Trimming cost V 4 bases and J 7 bases, with 19 bases left between them. Germline V gene data show CDR1 as SGHAT and CDR2 as FQNNGV. CDR3 size: 15 residues.

CDR3: CASSIRTGAEAFF. The part of the CDR3 DNA that was read is TGCGCCAGCAGCATCCGGACAGGGGCTGAA. The chain links TRBV5-1 to TRBJ1-1; 9 bases agree with TRBD1. The sequenced fragment ends 3 residues before the CDR3 boundary, so the rest is inferred from the germline J gene. Per germline, CDR1 SGHRS and CDR2 YFSETQ. This CDR3 contains 13 residues. V was pared by 4 bases and J by 6 bases, with 4 bases of the junction left unmatched.

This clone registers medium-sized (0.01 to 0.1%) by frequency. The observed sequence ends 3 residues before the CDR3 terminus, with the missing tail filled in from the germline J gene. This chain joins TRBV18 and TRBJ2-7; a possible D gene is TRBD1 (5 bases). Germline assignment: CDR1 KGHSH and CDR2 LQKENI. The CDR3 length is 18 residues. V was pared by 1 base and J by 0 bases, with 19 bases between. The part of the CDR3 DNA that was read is TGTGCCAGCTCACCACAGGCAAGCCACAGGCTTCCCTCCTACGAG. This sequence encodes CASSPQASHRLPSYE. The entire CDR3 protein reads CASSPQASHRLPSYEQYF. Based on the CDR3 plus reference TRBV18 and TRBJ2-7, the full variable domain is NAGVMQNPRHLVRRRGQEARLRCSPMKGHSHVYWYRQLPEEGLKFMVYLQKENIIDESGMPKERFSAEFPKEGPSILRIQQVVRGDSAAYFCASSPQASHRLPSYEQYFGPGTRLTVT.

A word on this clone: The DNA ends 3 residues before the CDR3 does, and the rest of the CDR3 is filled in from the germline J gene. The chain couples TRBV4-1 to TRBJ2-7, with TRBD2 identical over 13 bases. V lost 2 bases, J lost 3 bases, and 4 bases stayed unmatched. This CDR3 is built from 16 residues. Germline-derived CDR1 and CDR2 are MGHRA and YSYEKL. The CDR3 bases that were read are TGCGCCAGCAGCCAAACTAGCGGGGGGGCGGTCTACGAG. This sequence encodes CASSQTSGGAVYE. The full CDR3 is CASSQTSGGAVYEQYF.

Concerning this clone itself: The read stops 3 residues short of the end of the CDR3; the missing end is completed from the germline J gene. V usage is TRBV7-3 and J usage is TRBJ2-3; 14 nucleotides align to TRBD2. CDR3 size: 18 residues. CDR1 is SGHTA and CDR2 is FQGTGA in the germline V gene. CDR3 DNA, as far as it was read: TGTGCCAGCAGCTTAATTGGGGGACTAGCGGGGGCCTCCAGGACG. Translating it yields CASSLIGGLAGASRT. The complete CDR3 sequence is CASSLIGGLAGASRTQYF.

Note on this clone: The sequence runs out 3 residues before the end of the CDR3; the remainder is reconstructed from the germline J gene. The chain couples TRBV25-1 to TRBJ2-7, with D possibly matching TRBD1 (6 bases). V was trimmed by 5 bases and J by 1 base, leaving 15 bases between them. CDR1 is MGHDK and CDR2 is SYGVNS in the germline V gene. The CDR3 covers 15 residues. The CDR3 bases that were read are TGTGCCAGCAGTCCTTCGACAGGAATATCCTACGAG. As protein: CASSPSTGISYE. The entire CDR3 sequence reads CASSPSTGISYEQYF.

CDR3 DNA (partial): TGTGCCAGCAGCCCAGGGTACCAAGAGACC. Protein sequence: CASSPGYQET. The whole CDR3 is CASSPGYQETQYF. The chain is built from TRBV11-2 and TRBJ2-5, with D possibly matching TRBD1 (5 bases). The CDR3 end is not reached by the read, which stops 3 residues before it; the germline J gene fills it in. Germline CDR1 SGHAT, CDR2 FQNNGV. The CDR3 has 13 amino acids. V was pared by 5 bases and J by 0 bases, with 7 bases between. Drawing the rest from reference TRBV11-2 and TRBJ2-5, the complete variable domain is EAGVAQSPRYKIIEKRQSVAFWCNPISGHATLYWYQQILGQGPKLLIQFQNNGVVDDSQLPKDRFSAERLKGVDSTLKIQPAKLEDSAVYLCASSPGYQETQYFGPGTRLLVL.

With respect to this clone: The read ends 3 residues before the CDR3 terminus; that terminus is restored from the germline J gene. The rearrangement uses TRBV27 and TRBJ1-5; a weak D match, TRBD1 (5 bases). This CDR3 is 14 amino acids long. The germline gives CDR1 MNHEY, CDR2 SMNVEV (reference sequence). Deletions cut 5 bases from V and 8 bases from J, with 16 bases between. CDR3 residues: CASSPGHDIKPQHF. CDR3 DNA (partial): TGTGCCAGCAGTCCCGGACATGATATAAAGCCC.

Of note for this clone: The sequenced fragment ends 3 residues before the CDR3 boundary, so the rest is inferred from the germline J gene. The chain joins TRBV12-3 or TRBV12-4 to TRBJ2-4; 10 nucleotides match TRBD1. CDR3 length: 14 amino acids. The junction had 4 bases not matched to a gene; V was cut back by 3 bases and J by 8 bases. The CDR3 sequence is CASSFRDRGYIQYF. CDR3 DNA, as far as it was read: TGTGCCAGCAGTTTCCGGGACAGGGGATACATT.

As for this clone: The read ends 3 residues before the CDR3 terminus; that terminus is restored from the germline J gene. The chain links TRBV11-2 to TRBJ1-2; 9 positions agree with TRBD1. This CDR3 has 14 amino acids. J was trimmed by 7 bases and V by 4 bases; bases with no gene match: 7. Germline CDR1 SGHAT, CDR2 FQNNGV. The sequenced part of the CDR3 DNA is TGTGCCAGCAGCTACAGGGGGCTTTACGGTGGC. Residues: CASSYRGLYGG. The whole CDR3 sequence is CASSYRGLYGGYTF.